Listed below are T cell receptor beta chains from one sample, sequenced in a study of blood T cell repertoires in COVID-19. Clones were sequenced by immunoSEQ multiplex PCR, and TCRdb holds only the in-frame ones, with some missing. The sample has over 250,000 clones; around 88% are singletons. The sample comprised peripheral blood. These receptor sequences come from an older woman with COVID-19, enrolled during active disease. CDR3s include the opening cysteine and the closing phenylalanine or tryptophan. The D gene is left open where the match is weak. For some rows the clone size is stated as once, few or many, or as a class when expanded; others skip it.

j_call d_call v_call clone_size cdr3_aa cdr3_nt
TRBJ1-5 TRBD1 TRBV7-9 . CASSLGTGGIQPQHF TGTGCCAGCAGCTTAGGGACAGGGGGCATTCAGCCCCAGCATTTT
TRBJ2-7 TRBD2 TRBV30 few CAWRRPGGGEQYF TGTGCCTGGAGACGGCCGGGAGGAGGCGAGCAGTACTTC
TRBJ1-2 TRBD1 TRBV9 . CASSVGQETYGYTF TGTGCCAGCAGCGTCGGACAGGAAACCTATGGCTACACCTTC
TRBJ1-1 . TRBV12-3/TRBV12-4 . CASSLAVTEAFF TGTGCCAGCAGTTTGGCTGTGACTGAAGCTTTCTTT
TRBJ1-1 TRBD1 TRBV5-1 . CASRPPGGITEAFF TGCGCCAGCAGACCACCAGGGGGAATCACTGAAGCTTTCTTT
TRBJ2-7 TRBD1 TRBV18 . CASSSDRIAYEQYF TGTGCCAGCTCATCGGACAGGATAGCCTACGAGCAGTACTTC
TRBJ2-5 . TRBV7-2 . CASSLGLLETQYF TGTGCCAGCAGCTTAGGACTCTTGGAGACCCAGTACTTC
TRBJ1-4 TRBD1 TRBV7-2 . CASSPTGAGEKLFF TGTGCCAGCAGCCCTACAGGGGCCGGGGAAAAACTGTTTTTT
TRBJ1-3 . TRBV19 . CASSILAGSGNTIYF TGTGCCAGTAGTATCTTGGCAGGGTCTGGAAACACCATATATTTT
TRBJ1-1 . TRBV2 few CASKETGQAFF TGTGCCAGCAAAGAGACAGGACAAGCTTTCTTT
TRBJ2-1 TRBD2 TRBV7-2 . CASSLSGLAGMTNEQFF TGTGCCAGCAGCTTATCCGGACTAGCGGGGATGACTAATGAGCAGTTCTTC
TRBJ2-1 . TRBV5-4 few CASSGGGVRNEQFF TGTGCCTCCTCGGGTGGAGGGGTCCGCAATGAGCAGTTCTTC
TRBJ2-5 . TRBV5-4 . CASTMMGGGETQYF TGTGCCAGCACCATGATGGGTGGCGGAGAGACCCAGTACTTC
TRBJ2-7 TRBD2 TRBV2 . CASSLGAGGTYEQYF TGTGCCAGCAGCCTCGGGGCGGGGGGGACCTACGAGCAGTACTTC
TRBJ2-7 TRBD1 TRBV12-5 . CASGTGGHEQYF TGTGCTAGTGGGACAGGGGGCCACGAGCAGTACTTC
TRBJ1-1 . TRBV3-1/TRBV3-2 . CASSPNQLEAFF TGTGCCAGCAGTCCTAACCAACTTGAAGCTTTCTTT
TRBJ1-1 TRBD1 TRBV4-1 . CASSTRQGTEAFF TGCGCCAGCAGCACACGACAGGGCACTGAAGCTTTCTTT
TRBJ1-1 . TRBV19 . CASSIGMGYTEAFF TGTGCCAGTAGTATAGGGATGGGCTACACTGAAGCTTTCTTT